These 14 T cell receptor beta chains came from one sample sequenced in a study of Graves' ophthalmopathy and Graves' hyperthyroidism. As the template, RNA transcripts were used to amplify TCR beta CDR3 regions. Investigators did first-round RT-PCR with HTBI primers, then second-round multiplex PCR. In TCRdb, the multiplex PCR reads were re-called with MiXCR into one record per CDR3 protein. The repertoire includes about 740,000 distinct CDR3 sequences, about 44% of them detected once, and about 40% sits in the top ten. The specimen sequenced was peripheral blood. The receptors here all came from an adult man with Graves' ophthalmopathy.

This clonotype was detected only a few times. V and J are TRBV7-8 and TRBJ2-5, with D unresolved. CDR1 and CDR2 from the germline V gene are SGHVS and FQNEAQ. CDR3 size: 15 residues. V was pared by 5 bases and J by 6 bases, with 19 bases between. Here the CDR3 DNA reads TGTGCCAGCAGCCTACCAGGTGGTCCCGGAAAGACCCAGTACTTC. Translating it yields CASSLPGGPGKTQYF.

The chain couples TRBV9 to TRBJ1-1; D unresolved. The CDR3 is 13 amino acids. Trimming removed 3 bases from V and 3 bases from J, with 9 bases in between. Germline V CDR1 and CDR2: SGDLS, YYNGEE. As DNA, the CDR3 is TGTGCCAGCAGCGCTCGGGTAGACACTGAAGCTTTCTTT. Amino acids: CASSARVDTEAFF. Based on the CDR3 plus reference TRBV9 and TRBJ1-1, the full variable domain is DSGVTQTPKHLITATGQRVTLRCSPRSGDLSVYWYQQSLDQGLQFLIQYYNGEERAKGNILERFSAQQFPDLHSELNLSSLELGDSALYFCASSARVDTEAFFGQGTRLTVV.

CDR3 nucleotide sequence: TGTGCCGCAACAACAGGGGCAAACAATCAGCCCCAGCATTTT. Its protein is CAATTGANNQPQHF. This rearrangement joins TRBV2 to TRBJ1-5, with 7 bases that match TRBD1. Trimming cost V 11 bases and J 3 bases; bases outside gene matches: 10. Germline V gene data show CDR1 as SNHLY and CDR2 as FYNNEI. The CDR3 has 14 residues.

This clonotype has at least ten counts. This chain connects TRBV7-8 to TRBJ2-5; 14 bases align to TRBD2. The junction had 1 base not matched to a gene; V was cut back by 5 bases and J by 2 bases. Germline assignment: CDR1 SGHVS and CDR2 FQNEAQ. This CDR3 has 15 amino acids. In DNA form, the CDR3 reads TGTGCCAGCAGCAGGACTAGCGGGGGGCAAGAGACCCAGTACTTC. As protein: CASSRTSGGQETQYF.

Regarding this clonotype: A much larger clone differs by one base, so this may be a read error. The CDR3 is CSATRPWDNYGYTF. DNA for the CDR3: TGCAGTGCTACCCGCCCATGGGACAACTATGGCTACACCTTC. The chain uses TRBV20-1 and TRBJ1-2; TRBD1 is a possible D gene (5 bases). CDR1 DFQATT and CDR2 SNEGSKA come from the germline V gene (reference sequence). The CDR3 runs to 14 residues. V lost 4 bases and J lost 2, with 14 bases in between.

The chain combines TRBV10-3 with TRBJ1-2; 9 positions match TRBD1. CDR3 length: 14 amino acids. Per the germline V gene, CDR1 is ENHRY and CDR2 is SYGVKD. V lost 6 bases to trimming and J lost 0 bases; unmatched junction nucleotides: 2. Here the CDR3 DNA reads TGTGCCATCAGCCGGGACAGGGCTAACTATGGCTACACCTTC. Protein product: CAISRDRANYGYTF.

The chain is built from TRBV6-5 and TRBJ1-1, with D uncertain. Germline CDR1 is MNHEY and CDR2 is SVGAGI. The CDR3 sequence is 13 residues long. V shed 8 bases and J shed 4 bases, with 14 bases lying between them. The CDR3 sequence is CASRSFRGTEAFF. DNA for the CDR3: TGTGCCAGCCGCTCATTCCGAGGCACTGAAGCTTTCTTT.

This clonotype was counted ten times or more. The CDR3 here is CASSLEWTGEREQYF. The CDR3 DNA reads as TGTGCCAGCAGCTTAGAGTGGACAGGTGAACGCGAGCAGTACTTC. V and J are TRBV7-9 and TRBJ2-7; TRBD1 matches 7 bases. This CDR3 is 15 amino acids long. Per germline, CDR1 SEHNR and CDR2 FQNEAQ (reference sequence). The J segment lost 6 bases and the V segment lost 1 base, leaving 9 bases of the junction unmatched.

J is TRBJ1-1 and V is TRBV20-1; D ambiguous. CDR3 length: 13 residues. Germline V gives CDR1 DFQATT, CDR2 SNEGSKA (reference sequence). V was cut by 7 bases and J by 0 bases, with 12 bases left in between. The DNA for the CDR3 is TGCAGTGTAATGGGTCCCTTGAACACTGAAGCTTTCTTT. This gives the protein CSVMGPLNTEAFF.

This clonotype is a singleton in its sample. V usage is TRBV7-6 and J usage is TRBJ1-2, with 11 bases aligning to TRBD1. The CDR3 runs 15 residues. CDR1 and CDR2 from the germline V gene are SGHVS and FNYEAQ. The V gene end was trimmed by 5 bases and the J gene end by 7 bases; junction bases not matched to a gene: 9. The CDR3 nucleotides are TGTGCCAGCAGCCAAGTAGGACAGGGGGCCCGTGGCTACACCTTC. Its protein is CASSQVGQGARGYTF.

V is TRBV25-1 and J is TRBJ1-4, with D perhaps matching TRBD1 (6 bases). The CDR3 loop spans 16 amino acids. Germline V gene lookup returns CDR1 MGHDK and CDR2 SYGVNS. Trimming removed 4 bases from V and 7 bases from J, with 19 bases in between. CDR3 DNA: TGTGCCAGCAGTGCTAGAGAAGGACAGATAGCTGAAAAACTGTTTTTT. This encodes CASSAREGQIAEKLFF.

This clonotype was counted between two and nine times. The chain employs TRBV15 and TRBJ1-2; 11 bases are shared with TRBD1. Trimming cost V 10 bases and J 5 bases; bases outside gene matches: 9. This CDR3 has 14 residues. The germline CDR1 and CDR2 sequences are LNHNV and YYDKDF (reference sequence). CDR3 protein: CASRPGQGAYGYTF. The CDR3 bases are TGTGCCAGCAGACCCGGACAGGGGGCTTATGGCTACACCTTC.

The gene calls are TRBV30 and TRBJ1-1; possible D gene TRBD1, 5 bases. Germline-derived CDR1 and CDR2 are GTSNPN and SVGIG (reference sequence). V was trimmed by 3 bases and J by 11 bases, leaving 19 bases between them. This CDR3 region has 13 residues. CDR3 coding DNA: TGTGCCTGGAGGAGAACAGGAACTAGGTCTGCTTTCTTT. Translating gives CAWRRTGTRSAFF.

This clonotype was seen ten or more times. V usage is TRBV5-8 and J usage is TRBJ2-7, with D perhaps given as TRBD1 or TRBD2 (5 bases each). Trimming cost V 3 bases and J 3 bases, with 16 bases left between them. The CDR3 sequence is 15 residues long. Germline-derived CDR1 and CDR2 are SGHTS and YDEGEE. This CDR3 reads CASSSRDGRNYEQYF. In nucleotides, the CDR3 is TGTGCCAGCAGCTCAAGGGACGGACGGAACTACGAGCAGTACTTC.